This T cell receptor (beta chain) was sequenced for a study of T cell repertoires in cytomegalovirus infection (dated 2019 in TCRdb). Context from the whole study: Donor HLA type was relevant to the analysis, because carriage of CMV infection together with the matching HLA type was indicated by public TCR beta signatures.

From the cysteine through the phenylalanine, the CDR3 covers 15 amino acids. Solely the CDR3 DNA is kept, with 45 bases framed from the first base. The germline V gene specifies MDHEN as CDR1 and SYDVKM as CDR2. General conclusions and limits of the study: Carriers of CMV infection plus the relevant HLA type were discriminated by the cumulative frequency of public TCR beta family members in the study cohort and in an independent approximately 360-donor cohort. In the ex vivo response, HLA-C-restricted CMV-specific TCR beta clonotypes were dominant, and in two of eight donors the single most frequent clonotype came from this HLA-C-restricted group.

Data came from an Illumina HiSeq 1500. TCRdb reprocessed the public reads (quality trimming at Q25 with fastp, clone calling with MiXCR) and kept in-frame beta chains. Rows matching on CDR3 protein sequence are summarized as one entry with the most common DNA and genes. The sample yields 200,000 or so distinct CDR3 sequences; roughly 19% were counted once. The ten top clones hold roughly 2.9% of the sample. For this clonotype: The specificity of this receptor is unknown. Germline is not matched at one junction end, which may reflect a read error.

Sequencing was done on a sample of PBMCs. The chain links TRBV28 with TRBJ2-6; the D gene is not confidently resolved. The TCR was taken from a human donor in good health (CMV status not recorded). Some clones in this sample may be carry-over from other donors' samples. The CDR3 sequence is CASGLNSPGANVLTF. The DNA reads TGTGCCAGCGGTTTAAATAGTCCTGGGGCCAACGTCCTGACTTTC.